The 10 T cell receptor beta chains listed next were all sequenced from one sample in a study of shared clonotypes between healthy human individuals. CD45RO-negative cells were positively selected for CCR7, leaving out terminally differentiated effector memory CD45RA+ cells. This table comes from immunoSEQ multiplex PCR, and its TCRdb copy is limited to in-frame clones, with some not included. The table includes 750,000 to 1,000,000 clones, around 92% detected once. Source material: naive CD8+ T cells sorted from blood. The receptors originated from a man in his thirties or forties in good health.

V gene TRBV28 combines with J gene TRBJ2-1; TRBD1 might be the D (7 bases). Germline V gene data show CDR1 as MDHEN and CDR2 as SYDVKM. This CDR3 is 15 amino acids long. Trimming cost V 2 bases and J 9 bases, with 17 bases left between them. The CDR3: CASSLGQAVGSEQFF. The CDR3, as DNA: TGTGCCAGCAGTTTAGGACAGGCCGTCGGGAGTGAGCAGTTCTTC.

The rearrangement links TRBV6-1 to TRBJ2-5; D unresolved. Germline lookup yields CDR1 MNHNS and CDR2 SASEGT. CDR3 size: 10 residues. The V end lost 1 base, the J end lost 6 bases, and 0 bases lay between the germline ends. CDR3 in amino acids: CASSEETQYF. The DNA of the CDR3 is TGTGCCAGCAGTGAAGAGACCCAGTACTTC.

The DNA for the CDR3 is TGTGCCAGGCTTACAGAGAATAATGAGCAGTTCTTC. This sequence encodes CARLTENNEQFF. J is TRBJ2-1 and V is TRBV6-4; D uncertain. The CDR3 is made up of 12 amino acids. From germline, CDR1 is MRHNA and CDR2 SNTAGT. V was clipped by 9 bases and J by 7 bases, with 13 bases between them.

The chain is built from TRBV5-6 and TRBJ2-3, with a possible D match to TRBD2 (6 bases). Germline V gene data show CDR1 as SGHDT and CDR2 as YYEEEE. The CDR3 consists of 14 residues. V was trimmed by 7 bases and J by 0 bases, leaving 12 bases between them. The CDR3 coding sequence is TGTGCCAGCGGGGCGGGAACTAGCACAGATACGCAGTATTTT. Translation: CASGAGTSTDTQYF. Variable domain in full (rest from reference TRBV5-6 and TRBJ2-3): DAGVTQSPTHLIKTRGQQVTLRCSPKSGHDTVSWYQQALGQGPQFIFQYYEEEERQRGNFPDRFSGHQFPNYSSELNVNALLLGDSALYLCASGAGTSTDTQYFGPGTRLTVL.

In this sample, this clone turned up once. The chain is built from TRBV27 and TRBJ2-5; TRBD1 might be the D (5 bases). This CDR3 spans 13 amino acids. Trimming shortened V by 7 bases and J by 1 base, and 10 bases separated the two germline ends. Germline V gene sequence: CDR1 MNHEY, CDR2 SMNVEV (reference sequence). DNA for the CDR3: TGTGCCAGCAATTTTCAGGGCCAAGAGACCCAGTACTTC. This gives the protein CASNFQGQETQYF.

CDR3 bases: TGTGCCAGCAGCTTAGCTAGCCCCCCAGAGCAGTACTTC. It encodes CASSLASPPEQYF. V and J are TRBV7-9 and TRBJ2-7; no clear D gene. Trimming removed 0 bases at V and 7 bases at J, with 10 bases between. The CDR3 is made up of 13 amino acids. Looked up from germline, CDR1 is SEHNR and CDR2 is FQNEAQ (reference sequence). The whole variable domain, filled in from reference TRBV7-9 and TRBJ2-7, reads DTGVSQNPRHKITKRGQNVTFRCDPISEHNRLYWYRQTLGQGPEFLTYFQNEAQLEKSRLLSDRFSAERPKGSFSTLEIQRTEQGDSAMYLCASSLASPPEQYFGPGTRLTVT.

This sequence joins TRBV9 and TRBJ2-3, with 11 bases that match TRBD2. The CDR3 is 18 amino acids. The germline CDR1 and CDR2 sequences are SGDLS and YYNGEE. V lost 0 bases to trimming and J lost 2 bases; unmatched junction nucleotides: 8. The CDR3 is CASSVGILAGGHTDTQYF. CDR3 nucleotides: TGTGCCAGCAGCGTAGGGATTCTAGCGGGAGGTCACACAGATACGCAGTATTTT.

The V gene is TRBV2, the J gene TRBJ1-1; D is undetermined. From germline, CDR1 is SNHLY and CDR2 FYNNEI. The CDR3 runs 12 residues. V dropped 3 bases and J dropped 10 bases, with 12 bases sitting between them. This CDR3 is CASSDHELGAFF. In DNA form, the CDR3 reads TGTGCCAGCAGTGACCACGAACTGGGAGCTTTCTTT.

V and J are TRBV29-1 and TRBJ2-7; possible D gene TRBD2, 5 bases. This CDR3 comprises 13 residues. V lost 1 base and J lost 1, with 8 bases in between. From germline, CDR1 is SQVTM and CDR2 ANQGSEA. CDR3 sequence reads: CSVEGRGSYEQYF. The CDR3 DNA sequence: TGCAGCGTTGAAGGACGGGGTTCCTACGAGCAGTACTTC.

The chain recombines TRBV29-1 with TRBJ1-3; D is undetermined. The CDR3 spans 14 residues. The V end was cut by 4 bases, the J end by 2 bases, with 12 bases between. Germline CDR1 SQVTM, CDR2 ANQGSEA. The CDR3 reads CSVVYVGAGNTIYF. The CDR3, as DNA: TGCAGCGTTGTCTATGTCGGAGCTGGAAACACCATATATTTT.